Shown below are 19 T cell receptor beta chains from a single sample sequenced in a study of shared clonotypes between healthy human individuals. Here immunoSEQ multiplex PCR was the method, and the copy in TCRdb shows in-frame clones only, minus some. This repertoire shows some 2 million clones, roughly 94% found once; its top ten account for roughly 0.13%. Sequences were obtained from naive CD4+ T cells sorted from blood. Subset denoted: CD45RA+ positively selected. The receptors originated from a man younger than 35 in good health.

This clone was counted once. The chain couples TRBV11-2 to TRBJ2-1; 10 bases are shared with TRBD2. Trimming cost V 5 bases and J 8 bases; bases outside gene matches: 9. The CDR3 extends over 15 amino acids. Germline V gene lookup returns CDR1 SGHAT and CDR2 FQNNGV. The CDR3 nucleotides read TGTGCCAGCAGCCCTGGGACTAGCGCCCACCATGAGCAGTTCTTC. Protein product: CASSPGTSAHHEQFF.

The chain joins TRBV30 to TRBJ2-5; 8 nucleotides align to TRBD2. Germline-derived CDR1 and CDR2 are GTSNPN and SVGIG (reference sequence). This CDR3 is 13 amino acids long. Losses at the gene ends were 4 bases for V and 8 bases for J; bases not matched to a gene: 9. This CDR3 is CAWMGGLAVTQYF. CDR3 bases: TGTGCCTGGATGGGCGGACTAGCTGTTACCCAGTACTTC.

This clone was observed at least ten times. This rearrangement joins TRBV18 to TRBJ1-2; D not certain. This CDR3 comprises 13 residues. Trimming took off 3 bases at V and 6 bases at J, with 11 bases between the two ends. Germline lookup yields CDR1 KGHSH and CDR2 LQKENI. CDR3 sequence: CASSPLEGNGYTF. CDR3 nucleotide sequence: TGTGCCAGCTCACCGTTAGAGGGTAATGGCTACACCTTC.

V gene TRBV5-4 combines with J gene TRBJ2-2, with D perhaps TRBD1 (5 bases). V was clipped by 5 bases and J by 7 bases, with 9 bases between them. The CDR3 runs to 12 residues. CDR1 and CDR2 (germline): SGHNT, YYREEE (reference sequence). The CDR3 bases are TGTGCCAGCAGTCTGCAGGGCGGGGAGCTGTTTTTT. Amino acid sequence: CASSLQGGELFF.

The chain is built from TRBV6-1 and TRBJ1-2, with TRBD1 matching 9 bases. This CDR3 contains 13 residues. Losses at the gene ends were 6 bases for V and 4 bases for J; bases not matched to a gene: 3. Germline V gives CDR1 MNHNS, CDR2 SASEGT. This CDR3 is CASRETGGYGYTF. CDR3 coding DNA: TGTGCCAGCAGGGAGACAGGGGGCTATGGCTACACCTTC.

The V gene is TRBV5-1, the J gene TRBJ2-2; 7 bases match TRBD1. Germline values: CDR1 SGHRS, CDR2 YFSETQ. Trimming at V came to 4 bases and at J to 6 bases, leaving 12 bases not matched to a gene. The CDR3 runs to 16 residues. Here the CDR3 DNA reads TGCGCCAGCAGCCTCCTCTCTACAGGGGAACCCGGGGAGCTGTTTTTT. Its translation is CASSLLSTGEPGELFF.

The chain is built from TRBV28 and TRBJ1-2; D not certain. The germline V gene has CDR1 MDHEN and CDR2 SYDVKM. This CDR3 spans 12 amino acids. The V gene lost 3 bases and the J gene lost 2 bases, with 4 bases spanning the gap. In DNA form, the CDR3 reads TGTGCCAGCAGTTTTAACAACTATGGCTACACCTTC. This translates into CASSFNNYGYTF.

This chain joins TRBV18 and TRBJ1-3; D uncertain. Germline CDR1 reads KGHSH; CDR2 reads LQKENI. The CDR3 length is 15 residues. V was pared by 1 base and J by 3 bases, with 10 bases between. In DNA form, the CDR3 reads TGTGCCAGCTCACCACGTGGGCCTAATGGAAACACCATATATTTT. This sequence encodes CASSPRGPNGNTIYF.

V is TRBV5-6 and J is TRBJ1-6; D uncertain. Per the germline V gene, CDR1 is SGHDT and CDR2 is YYEEEE. Trimming shortened V by 0 bases and J by 16 bases, and 17 bases separated the two germline ends. The CDR3 runs 14 residues. CDR3 nucleotide sequence: TGTGCCAGCAGCTTGGGGCTCACCTCTGGTCCTCTCCACTTT. This translates into CASSLGLTSGPLHF. Filled out from reference TRBV5-6 and TRBJ1-6, the complete variable domain reads DAGVTQSPTHLIKTRGQQVTLRCSPKSGHDTVSWYQQALGQGPQFIFQYYEEEERQRGNFPDRFSGHQFPNYSSELNVNALLLGDSALYLCASSLGLTSGPLHFGNGTRLTVT.

CDR3 sequence: CATGLAGEYEQYF. CDR3 DNA sequence: TGTGCCACGGGACTAGCGGGAGAGTACGAGCAGTACTTC. The chain employs TRBV10-3 and TRBJ2-7; 14 positions agree with TRBD2. Germline V lookup: CDR1 ENHRY, CDR2 SYGVKD. The CDR3 has 13 amino acids. J gave up 4 bases and V 10 bases, and 3 bases lay outside the gene matches.

This chain joins TRBV7-2 and TRBJ1-3, with D perhaps TRBD1 (5 bases). Germline V gives CDR1 SGHTA, CDR2 FQGNSA. Trimming pared 5 bases from V and 3 bases from J, leaving 14 bases between. The CDR3 sequence is 15 residues long. CDR3 in amino acids: CASSGLAGVGNTIYF. CDR3 coding DNA: TGTGCCAGCAGCGGCCTCGCGGGGGTTGGAAACACCATATATTTT.

This clone has only a few counts. The sample carries other DNA sequences with the same CDR3. The rearrangement joins TRBV6-6 to TRBJ2-5; D ambiguous. The CDR3 has 13 amino acids. V was shortened by 1 base and J by 0 bases, with 3 bases between the two germline ends. The germline CDR1 and CDR2 sequences are MNHNY and SVGAGI (reference sequence). CDR3: CASSYLYQETQYF. The DNA for the CDR3 is TGTGCCAGCAGTTACTTGTACCAAGAGACCCAGTACTTC.

This chain joins TRBV5-4 and TRBJ2-7; maybe TRBD2 (6 bases). V dropped 2 bases and J dropped 7 bases, with 13 bases sitting between them. CDR3 length: 13 residues. Germline V gene data show CDR1 as SGHNT and CDR2 as YYREEE (reference sequence). The CDR3 region is CASSLAVRGEQYF. The CDR3 nucleotides are TGTGCCAGCAGCTTAGCGGTCCGGGGGGAGCAGTACTTC. Based on the CDR3 plus reference TRBV5-4 and TRBJ2-7, the full variable domain is ETGVTQSPTHLIKTRGQQVTLRCSSQSGHNTVSWYQQALGQGPQFIFQYYREEENGRGNFPPRFSGLQFPNYSSELNVNALELDDSALYLCASSLAVRGEQYFGPGTRLTVT.

The chain has TRBV9 and TRBJ2-3; perhaps TRBD2 as D (6 bases). This CDR3 has 17 amino acids. Germline values: CDR1 SGDLS, CDR2 YYNGEE. Trimming shortened V by 0 bases and J by 6 bases, and 20 bases separated the two germline ends. The CDR3 DNA reads as TGTGCCAGCAGCGTAGACGCGGGCGGGATAGACGGGGATACGCAGTATTTT. It encodes CASSVDAGGIDGDTQYF.

This chain joins TRBV6-5 and TRBJ2-7; no reliable D call. V shed 2 bases and J shed 2 bases, with 10 bases lying between them. This CDR3 comprises 14 residues. CDR1 is MNHEY and CDR2 is SVGAGI in the germline V gene. Written as DNA, the CDR3 is TGTGCCAGCAGTTACGATAAAAAGGCCTACGAGCAGTACTTC. It translates to CASSYDKKAYEQYF.

The chain uses TRBV7-9 and TRBJ2-1; D is perhaps TRBD1 or TRBD2 (5 bases each). Between the trimmed V and J ends, which lost 1 base and 10 bases, there was a span of 11 bases. The CDR3 consists of 13 residues. CDR1 and CDR2 (germline): SEHNR, FQNEAQ (reference sequence). CDR3 amino acids: CASSLDPWGEQFF. The CDR3, as DNA: TGTGCCAGCAGCTTAGATCCGTGGGGGGAGCAGTTCTTC.

This clone was observed once. The identical CDR3 is also encoded by other nucleotide sequences in the sample. The chain combines TRBV6-1 with TRBJ2-7; TRBD1 matches 10 bases. The CDR3 has 14 residues. Looked up from germline, CDR1 is MNHNS and CDR2 is SASEGT. Trimming at V came to 3 bases and at J to 2 bases, leaving 1 base not matched to a gene. CDR3 region: CASSETGGPYEQYF. As DNA, the CDR3 is TGTGCCAGCAGTGAGACAGGGGGCCCCTACGAGCAGTACTTC.

The chain employs TRBV28 and TRBJ2-5; perhaps TRBD1 as D (5 bases). This CDR3 region has 15 residues. The V gene lost 5 bases and the J gene lost 2 bases, with 15 bases spanning the gap. Looked up from germline, CDR1 is MDHEN and CDR2 is SYDVKM. In nucleotides, the CDR3 is TGTGCCAGCAGTCCCCCAACAGGCCAACAAGAGACCCAGTACTTC. Protein: CASSPPTGQQETQYF.

The rearrangement links TRBV6-5 to TRBJ2-7, with D possibly TRBD2 on 5 matching bases. This CDR3 spans 15 amino acids. The germline CDR1 and CDR2 sequences are MNHEY and SVGAGI. V was pared by 6 bases and J by 4 bases, with 19 bases between. DNA for the CDR3: TGTGCCAGCAGACCCATACGGGCAGGAGGATACGAGCAGTACTTC. Protein: CASRPIRAGGYEQYF.